The 8 T cell receptor beta chains given below trace back to one sample, sequenced in a study of T cells after somatic rescue of genetic block. The assay was immunoSEQ multiplex PCR, and TCRdb's table has in-frame clones only and misses some. The data show approximately 14,000 clones, less than 85% seen once. The specimen was peripheral blood mononuclear cells (PBMCs). The source is a man aged 18 to 30.

J is TRBJ2-1 and V is TRBV6-5, with a weak D call TRBD1 (7 bases). CDR3 length: 15 residues. CDR1 and CDR2 (germline): MNHEY, SVGAGI. V dropped 6 bases and J dropped 0 bases, with 12 bases sitting between them. The CDR3 loop reads CASSRQGGSYNEQFF. CDR3 DNA sequence: TGTGCCAGCAGCCGACAGGGAGGCTCCTACAATGAGCAGTTCTTC.

The chain employs TRBV6-5 and TRBJ2-4; D perhaps matches TRBD1 (6 bases). Deletions cut 4 bases from V and 2 bases from J, with 12 bases between. This CDR3 contains 15 residues. Germline CDR1 and CDR2: MNHEY and SVGAGI. CDR3 protein: CASSSYRETKNIQYF. Here the CDR3 DNA reads TGTGCCAGCAGTTCTTACAGGGAAACCAAAAACATTCAGTACTTC.

In this sample, this clone is medium-sized (0.01 to 0.1%). V usage is TRBV9 and J usage is TRBJ2-7; D may be TRBD2 (5 bases). This CDR3 has 14 residues. Trimming removed 3 bases at V and 6 bases at J, with 16 bases between. Germline CDR1 and CDR2: SGDLS and YYNGEE. Here the CDR3 reads CASSAGLIPSEQYF. The CDR3 bases are TGTGCCAGCAGCGCCGGACTCATTCCTTCCGAGCAGTACTTC.

The J gene is TRBJ2-3, the V gene TRBV11-2; the D call may be TRBD1 or TRBD2 (6 bases each). The V end was cut by 1 base, the J end by 3 bases, with 17 bases between. The CDR3 covers 17 residues. In germline, CDR1 is SGHAT, CDR2 FQNNGV. The CDR3 coding sequence is TGTGCCAGCAGCTTAGCCTCAGTGGGGGGCAAAACAGATACGCAGTATTTT. Its protein is CASSLASVGGKTDTQYF.

The chain combines TRBV9 with TRBJ2-3; tentatively, D is TRBD2 (6 bases). The CDR3 is 16 residues long. Per the germline V gene, CDR1 is SGDLS and CDR2 is YYNGEE. Deletions cut 3 bases from V and 0 bases from J, with 14 bases between. This CDR3 reads CASSAPTGTSTDTQYF. In DNA, the CDR3 is TGTGCCAGCAGCGCACCGACCGGGACTAGCACAGATACGCAGTATTTT.

This clone appeared a single time. The rearrangement joins TRBV28 to TRBJ1-5; 7 nucleotides line up with TRBD1. V lost 2 bases and J lost 1; bases outside the gene matches: 8. The germline gives CDR1 MDHEN, CDR2 SYDVKM. The CDR3 totals 17 residues. CDR3 loop: CASSLSGQGESNQPQHF. CDR3 bases: TGTGCCAGCAGTTTAAGTGGTCAGGGGGAGAGCAATCAGCCCCAGCATTTT.

DNA for the CDR3: TGCGCCAGCAGCTTCCGGGGCGACGAGCAGTACTTC. This translates into CASSFRGDEQYF. V usage is TRBV5-1 and J usage is TRBJ2-7; either TRBD1 or TRBD2 may supply D (5 bases each). The CDR3 spans 12 residues. V lost 2 bases and J lost 5, with 8 bases in between. Per germline, CDR1 SGHRS and CDR2 YFSETQ.

The genes are TRBV19 and TRBJ2-5; possible D gene TRBD1, 6 bases. Trimming left V 3 bases short and J 5 bases short, with 10 bases between. Germline-derived CDR1 and CDR2 are LNHDA and SQIVND (reference sequence). CDR3 length: 13 residues. CDR3 protein: CASSINRVETQYF. The CDR3 nucleotides read TGTGCCAGTAGTATCAACAGGGTGGAGACCCAGTACTTC.